A single sample gave rise to the 27 T cell receptor beta chains below, sequenced in a study of shared T cell receptors in the human thymus. Method: immunoSEQ multiplex PCR; TCRdb's copy keeps in-frame clones and lacks some. The sample lists 600,000 or so clones, 70% to 90% occurring once. These data are also associated with another study on human thymus T cells.

The specimen sequenced was thymocytes. All receptors derive from a boy in the first two years of life with a congenital heart defect.

J is TRBJ2-1 and V is TRBV6-4; 10 bases are a match to TRBD1. After removal of 6 bases from V and 1 base from J, the junction contained 12 bases not matched to a gene. The CDR3 contains 18 residues. Germline CDR1 is MRHNA and CDR2 is SNTAGT. The CDR3 loop reads CASRWTGGEPGSYNEQFF. The CDR3 DNA sequence: TGTGCCAGCAGGTGGACAGGGGGTGAACCTGGGTCCTACAATGAGCAGTTCTTC.

The chain uses TRBV28 and TRBJ2-3; 8 nucleotides align to TRBD2. With V trimmed by 8 bases and J by 5 bases, 6 bases remained unmatched. The CDR3 is 13 amino acids. Germline-derived CDR1 and CDR2 are MDHEN and SYDVKM. The CDR3 DNA sequence: TGTGCCAGCGGTCGGCTAGCGGGAGATACGCAGTATTTT. Amino acids: CASGRLAGDTQYF. The whole variable domain, filled in from reference TRBV28 and TRBJ2-3, reads DVKVTQSSRYLVKRTGEKVFLECVQDMDHENMFWYRQDPGLGLRLIYFSYDVKMKEKGDIPEGYSVSREKKERFSLILESASTNQTSMYLCASGRLAGDTQYFGPGTRLTVL.

The chain employs TRBV19 and TRBJ2-4; 8 bases agree with TRBD1. V was pared by 9 bases and J by 3 bases, with 7 bases of the junction left unmatched. CDR3 size: 14 residues. Germline CDR1 reads LNHDA; CDR2 reads SQIVND (reference sequence). CDR3 sequence reads: CASRQGLGKNIQYF. CDR3 in DNA: TGTGCCAGCAGACAGGGGCTCGGCAAAAACATTCAGTACTTC.

CDR3 region: CASQRELRNQPQHF. The CDR3 nucleotides are TGTGCCAGCCAGAGGGAATTGCGCAATCAGCCCCAGCATTTT. This sequence joins TRBV6-1 and TRBJ1-5; D not resolved. The V end was cut by 8 bases, the J end by 2 bases, with 13 bases between. This CDR3 contains 14 residues. Germline lookup yields CDR1 MNHNS and CDR2 SASEGT.

The chain recombines TRBV14 with TRBJ2-1; 13 positions agree with TRBD2. V lost 5 bases, J lost 0 bases, and 7 bases stayed unmatched. The CDR3 has 18 residues. Germline assignment: CDR1 SGHDN and CDR2 FVKESK. The CDR3 is CASSSGTSGNYSYNEQFF. The CDR3 DNA sequence: TGTGCCAGCAGCTCCGGGACTAGCGGGAACTACTCCTACAATGAGCAGTTCTTC. Complete variable domain (other parts from reference TRBV14 and TRBJ2-1): EAGVTQFPSHSVIEKGQTVTLRCDPISGHDNLYWYRRVMGKEIKFLLHFVKESKQDESGMPNNRFLAERTGGTYSTLKVQPAELEDSGVYFCASSSGTSGNYSYNEQFFGPGTRLTVL.

The chain uses TRBV5-4 and TRBJ2-7, with D perhaps TRBD1 (6 bases). The CDR3 loop spans 14 amino acids. The V gene lost 6 bases and the J gene lost 2 bases, with 15 bases spanning the gap. Germline V CDR1 and CDR2: SGHNT, YYREEE (reference sequence). The CDR3 reads CASTKQGQTYEQYF. DNA for the CDR3: TGTGCCAGCACCAAACAGGGACAAACCTACGAGCAGTACTTC. The full variable domain, with the rest looked up from reference TRBV5-4 and TRBJ2-7, is ETGVTQSPTHLIKTRGQQVTLRCSSQSGHNTVSWYQQALGQGPQFIFQYYREEENGRGNFPPRFSGLQFPNYSSELNVNALELDDSALYLCASTKQGQTYEQYFGPGTRLTVT.

J is TRBJ1-5 and V is TRBV27, with D possibly being TRBD1 (6 bases). The CDR3 length is 16 residues. Germline V CDR1 and CDR2: MNHEY, SMNVEV (reference sequence). V lost 6 bases, J lost 2 bases, and 17 bases lay in between. CDR3 amino acids: CASSRQGQRGNQPQHF. CDR3 nucleotides: TGTGCCAGCAGCCGGCAGGGACAACGGGGCAATCAGCCCCAGCATTTT.

The rearrangement links TRBV4-1 to TRBJ2-7; the match to TRBD2 covers 12 bases. After removal of 1 base from V and 2 bases from J, the junction contained 6 bases not matched to a gene. Germline CDR1 reads MGHRA; CDR2 reads YSYEKL. The length of the CDR3 is 17 residues. The DNA of the CDR3 is TGCGCCAGCAGCCAAGGATCGGGACTAGCGGGCCCCTACGAGCAGTACTTC. It is translated as CASSQGSGLAGPYEQYF.

The gene calls are TRBV5-6 and TRBJ2-4; 8 positions agree with TRBD2. From germline, CDR1 is SGHDT and CDR2 YYEEEE. The CDR3 extends over 19 amino acids. V shed 5 bases and J 0 bases; nucleotides not matched to a gene: 16. CDR3 residues: CASSIRELTSVKAKNIQYF. DNA of the CDR3: TGTGCCAGCAGTATCCGCGAATTGACTAGCGTGAAAGCCAAAAACATTCAGTACTTC.

V gene TRBV30 combines with J gene TRBJ2-2; D is perhaps TRBD2 (7 bases). Germline V gene sequence: CDR1 GTSNPN, CDR2 SVGIG (reference sequence). The CDR3 totals 13 residues. V lost 2 bases, J lost 6 bases, and 10 bases lay in between. The CDR3 DNA reads as TGTGCCTGGAGTTGGGAGGGGGCCGGGGAGCTGTTTTTT. Translation gives CAWSWEGAGELFF.

This chain links TRBV30 with TRBJ2-5, with 7 positions matching TRBD2. CDR1 is GTSNPN, CDR2 SVGIG, per germline (reference sequence). V shed 4 bases and J 4 bases; nucleotides not matched to a gene: 21. The CDR3 loop spans 18 amino acids. CDR3 DNA: TGTGCCTGGATCCATCCGGGACTAATGAGAGGGTGTAGAGAGACCCAGTACTTC. It specifies CAWIHPGLMRGCRETQYF.

The chain recombines TRBV28 with TRBJ2-7; TRBD1 aligns across 9 bases. Trimming took 4 bases from V and 3 from J; bases not matched to a gene: 4. The CDR3 consists of 14 residues. Germline-derived CDR1 and CDR2 are MDHEN and SYDVKM. The CDR3 protein is CASSSGQGHYEQYF. CDR3 DNA sequence: TGTGCCAGCAGTTCGGGACAGGGCCACTACGAGCAGTACTTC. The full variable domain, rest sourced from reference TRBV28 and TRBJ2-7, is DVKVTQSSRYLVKRTGEKVFLECVQDMDHENMFWYRQDPGLGLRLIYFSYDVKMKEKGDIPEGYSVSREKKERFSLILESASTNQTSMYLCASSSGQGHYEQYFGPGTRLTVT.

This clone was observed a single time. V and J are TRBV2 and TRBJ2-5; D might be TRBD1 (6 bases). The CDR3 is made up of 13 amino acids. V shed 6 bases and J shed 4 bases, with 12 bases lying between them. Germline-derived CDR1 and CDR2 are SNHLY and FYNNEI. CDR3 loop: CASSPHRVETQYF. The CDR3, as DNA: TGTGCCAGCAGCCCGCACAGGGTAGAGACCCAGTACTTC.

V is TRBV5-1 and J is TRBJ1-1; tentatively, D is TRBD1 (5 bases). Germline V CDR1 and CDR2: SGHRS, YFSETQ. Trimming took 3 bases from V and 3 from J, leaving 9 bases between them. This CDR3 is 13 amino acids long. CDR3 sequence reads: CASSWQGDTEAFF. Written as DNA, the CDR3 is TGCGCCAGCAGCTGGCAGGGTGACACTGAAGCTTTCTTT.

This rearrangement joins TRBV11-2 to TRBJ2-1; no reliable D call. Germline V gene lookup returns CDR1 SGHAT and CDR2 FQNNGV. CDR3 size: 16 residues. V was clipped by 0 bases and J by 3 bases, with 12 bases between them. CDR3 sequence reads: CASSLESPYNYNEQFF. CDR3 coding DNA: TGTGCCAGCAGCTTAGAGTCTCCGTACAACTACAATGAGCAGTTCTTC.

This clone was observed once. DNA of the CDR3: TGTGCCAGTAGTATAGTGCCACTAGACACCGGGGAGCTGTTTTTT. This codes for CASSIVPLDTGELFF. This chain uses TRBV19 with TRBJ2-2, with a tentative D call TRBD2 (5 bases). V was cut by 1 base and J by 3 bases, with 9 bases left in between. CDR1 and CDR2 (germline): LNHDA, SQIVND (reference sequence). The CDR3 has 15 amino acids.

This clone was found once. The chain uses TRBV5-1 and TRBJ2-2, with 8 bases that match TRBD1. The germline V gene has CDR1 SGHRS and CDR2 YFSETQ. Trimming removed 0 bases from V and 3 bases from J; junction bases left unmatched: 1. This CDR3 is 15 amino acids long. CDR3 sequence reads: CASSLGQGYTGELFF. CDR3 bases: TGCGCCAGCAGCTTGGGACAGGGGTACACCGGGGAGCTGTTTTTT.

CDR3: CSVEKPDTQYF. The CDR3 DNA reads TGCAGCGTTGAAAAGCCAGATACGCAGTATTTT. The chain has TRBV29-1 and TRBJ2-3; D is undetermined. The CDR3 runs to 11 residues. V was clipped by 2 bases and J by 4 bases, with 4 bases between them. Germline-derived CDR1 and CDR2 are SQVTM and ANQGSEA.

CDR3 coding DNA: TGCGCCAGCAGCTTGGATTGGACAGTGAAGAATTCACCCCTCCACTTT. Translation: CASSLDWTVKNSPLHF. The chain combines TRBV5-1 with TRBJ1-6, with a weak D call TRBD1 (6 bases). From germline, CDR1 is SGHRS and CDR2 YFSETQ. CDR3 length: 16 residues. Between the trimmed V and J ends, which lost 0 bases and 7 bases, there was a span of 14 bases. The full variable domain, with the rest looked up from reference TRBV5-1 and TRBJ1-6, is KAGVTQTPRYLIKTRGQQVTLSCSPISGHRSVSWYQQTPGQGLQFLFEYFSETQRNKGNFPGRFSGRQFSNSRSEMNVSTLELGDSALYLCASSLDWTVKNSPLHFGNGTRLTVT.

The chain joins TRBV27 to TRBJ2-3; 8 bases fit TRBD2. Trimming took 4 bases from V and 2 from J; bases not matched to a gene: 8. Germline values: CDR1 MNHEY, CDR2 SMNVEV (reference sequence). The CDR3 is made up of 16 amino acids. CDR3 coding DNA: TGTGCCAGCAGTTCCCTCGGGGGGGGGCCCACAGATACGCAGTATTTT. Its protein product is CASSSLGGGPTDTQYF.

This clone is a singleton in its sample. V is TRBV18 and J is TRBJ1-2; D might be TRBD1 (6 bases). CDR1 is KGHSH and CDR2 is LQKENI in the germline V gene. The CDR3 consists of 15 residues. V was cut by 0 bases and J by 2 bases, with 10 bases left in between. The CDR3, as DNA: TGTGCCAGCTCACCACCGCGGGGGGGCAACTATGGCTACACCTTC. Translation gives CASSPPRGGNYGYTF.

The rearrangement joins TRBV9 to TRBJ2-1; 12 bases are shared with TRBD1. V lost 0 bases, J lost 4 bases, and 5 bases stayed unmatched. The CDR3 has 17 amino acids. Germline V lookup: CDR1 SGDLS, CDR2 YYNGEE. The CDR3 DNA is TGTGCCAGCAGCGTAGTCGGGACAGGGGGCCCTTACAATGAGCAGTTCTTC. Encoded protein: CASSVVGTGGPYNEQFF.

For the CDR3, the DNA is TGTGCCAGTAGTAGGCTCGGGTATGGCTACACCTTC. This sequence encodes CASSRLGYGYTF. The chain joins TRBV19 to TRBJ1-2; D is ambiguous. This CDR3 region has 12 residues. Trimming took 4 bases from V and 5 from J, leaving 8 bases between them. The germline gives CDR1 LNHDA, CDR2 SQIVND (reference sequence).

This clone appeared once. J is TRBJ1-1 and V is TRBV27, with D unclear. The V end was cut by 6 bases, the J end by 7 bases, with 12 bases between. Germline assignment: CDR1 MNHEY and CDR2 SMNVEV (reference sequence). CDR3 length equals 12 residues. The CDR3: CASRTDTGEAFF. The CDR3 nucleotides read TGTGCCAGCAGAACTGATACGGGTGAAGCTTTCTTT.

The chain uses TRBV27 and TRBJ2-5; 8 nucleotides align to TRBD2. The CDR3 consists of 18 residues. Germline V gene lookup returns CDR1 MNHEY and CDR2 SMNVEV (reference sequence). V trimming: 2 bases; J trimming: 1 base; junction bases outside the gene matches: 12. The CDR3 bases are TGTGCCAGCAGTTTACGGAGCGGGAGAGGAAAAATCCAAGAGACCCAGTACTTC. This sequence encodes CASSLRSGRGKIQETQYF.

This sequence joins TRBV11-1 and TRBJ1-1, with 9 bases lining up with TRBD1. Germline V gives CDR1 SGHAT, CDR2 FQDESV (reference sequence). This CDR3 has 14 residues. V was pared by 1 base and J by 10 bases, with 7 bases of the junction left unmatched. CDR3 residues: CASSLGGQGGGAFF. CDR3 DNA: TGTGCCAGCAGCTTAGGGGGACAGGGAGGTGGAGCTTTCTTT.

The V call is TRBV10-3, the J call TRBJ2-2; D possibly corresponds to TRBD2 (6 bases). Germline assignment: CDR1 ENHRY and CDR2 SYGVKD. The CDR3 length is 15 residues. V dropped 3 bases and J dropped 1 base, with 9 bases sitting between them. Here the CDR3 reads CAISDQRVNTGELFF. CDR3 DNA sequence: TGTGCCATCAGTGACCAGCGGGTGAACACCGGGGAGCTGTTTTTT.